This T cell receptor beta chain was captured in a study of siplizumab effects on memory and regulatory T cells. TCRdb's copy holds only in-frame clones and misses some; the assay was immunoSEQ multiplex PCR. The data show 80,000 to 130,000 clones, with approximately 91% seen just once and approximately 2.7% held by the top ten. The germline V and J ends were trimmed by 0 bases and 12 bases, with 16 bases remaining between them. The CDR3 length is 15 residues. Germline V gives CDR1 SGDLS, CDR2 YYNGEE. The chain couples TRBV9 to TRBJ2-6; D is possibly TRBD1 or TRBD2 (6 bases each). This clonotype originated in a human donor in good health. Some clones in this sample may be carry-over from other donors' samples. The sequenced material came from CD4+ T cells sorted from blood. DNA for the CDR3: TGTGCCAGCAGCGTAGTAGGGGGGCTCGAAGCCGTCCTGACTTTC. Translated: CASSVVGGLEAVLTF.